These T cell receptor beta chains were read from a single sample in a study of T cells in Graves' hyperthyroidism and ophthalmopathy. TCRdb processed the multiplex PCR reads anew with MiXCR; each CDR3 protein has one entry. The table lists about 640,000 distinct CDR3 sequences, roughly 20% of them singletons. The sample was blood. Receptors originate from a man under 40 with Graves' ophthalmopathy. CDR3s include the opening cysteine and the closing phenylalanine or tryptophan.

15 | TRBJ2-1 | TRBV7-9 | CASSHYRGSYNEQFF
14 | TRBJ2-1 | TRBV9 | CASSVGAAKHEQFF
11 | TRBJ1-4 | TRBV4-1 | CASSQPGKLFF
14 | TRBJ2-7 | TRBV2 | CASMSVANFYEQYF
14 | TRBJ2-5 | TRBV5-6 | CASSGSGRQETQYF
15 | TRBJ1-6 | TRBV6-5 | CASSYRQENNSPLHF
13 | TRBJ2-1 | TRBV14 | CASSHGAAGEQFF
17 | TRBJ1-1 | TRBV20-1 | CSARPPLWQTMNTEAFF
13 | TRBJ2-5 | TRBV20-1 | CSARPGDGETQYF
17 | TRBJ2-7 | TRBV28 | CASSLWISGAISYEQYF
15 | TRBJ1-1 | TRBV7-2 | CASSLARERDTEAFF
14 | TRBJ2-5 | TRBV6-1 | CASSWGGGQETQYF
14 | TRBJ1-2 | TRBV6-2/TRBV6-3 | CASAVSGGRHGYTF
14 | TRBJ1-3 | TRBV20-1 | CSAPDRAKGNTIYF
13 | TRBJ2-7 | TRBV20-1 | CSASRDRAYEQYF
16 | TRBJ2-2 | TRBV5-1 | CASSTSGTANTGELFF
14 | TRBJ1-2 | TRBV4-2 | CASSQLQGHYGYTF
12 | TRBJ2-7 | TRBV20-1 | CSAADKTYEQYF
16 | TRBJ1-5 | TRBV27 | CASSLSGQGINQPQHF
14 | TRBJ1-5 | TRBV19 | CASSVGHSNQPQHF
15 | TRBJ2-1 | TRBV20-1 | CSAQPRGQGDGEQFF
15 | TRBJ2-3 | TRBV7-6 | CASSAALRSTDTQYF
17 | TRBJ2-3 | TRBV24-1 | CATSDSGGTSSTDTQYF
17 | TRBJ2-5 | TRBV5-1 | CASSLDIAGERRETQYF
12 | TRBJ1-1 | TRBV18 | CASSGQGTEAFF
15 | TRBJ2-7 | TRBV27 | CASSLTGTVVHEQYF
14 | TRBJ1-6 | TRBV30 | CAWSLTGGGSPLHF
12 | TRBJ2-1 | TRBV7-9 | CASSPLKSEQFF
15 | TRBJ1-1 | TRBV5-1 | CASSLEKVLNTEAFF
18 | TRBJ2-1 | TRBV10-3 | CATHGTSGTAASYNEQFF
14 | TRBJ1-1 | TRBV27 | CASSLGQGYTEAFF
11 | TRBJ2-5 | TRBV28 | CASTGGKTQYF
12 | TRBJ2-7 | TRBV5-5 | CASSETDYEQYF
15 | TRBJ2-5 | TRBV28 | CASMSGTGDQETQYF
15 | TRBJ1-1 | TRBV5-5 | CASSAFWGGNTEAFF
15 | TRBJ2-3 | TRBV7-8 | CASSLRGRAESAQYF
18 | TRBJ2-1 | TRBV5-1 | CASSLGRGTSGRSNEQFF
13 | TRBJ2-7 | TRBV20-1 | CSAKRRETYEQYF
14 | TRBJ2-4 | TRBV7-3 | CASSLSGGRNIQYF
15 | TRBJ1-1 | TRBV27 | CASTSGALLNTEAFF
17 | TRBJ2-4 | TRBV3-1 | CASSHRAGVPGKNIQYF
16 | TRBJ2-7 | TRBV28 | CASSPPGGGSGNEQYF
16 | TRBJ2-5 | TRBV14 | CASSQQMAAAQETQYF
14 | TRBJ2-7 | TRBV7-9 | CASSSGQQSYEQYF
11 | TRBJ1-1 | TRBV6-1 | CATLSTGKAFF
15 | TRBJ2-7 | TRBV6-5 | CASSYGAALSYEQYF
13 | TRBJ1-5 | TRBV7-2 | CASSLNPLQPQHF
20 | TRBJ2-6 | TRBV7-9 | CASSFPGEGEEGSGANVLTF
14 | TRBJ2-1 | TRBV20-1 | CSAREGDGYNEQFF
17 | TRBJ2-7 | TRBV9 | CASSAGLGGTSSYEQYF
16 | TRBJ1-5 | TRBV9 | CASSPLAGRPNQPQHF
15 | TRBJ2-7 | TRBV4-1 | CASSHRAWGAHEQYF
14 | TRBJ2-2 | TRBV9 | CASSVDLDPGELFF